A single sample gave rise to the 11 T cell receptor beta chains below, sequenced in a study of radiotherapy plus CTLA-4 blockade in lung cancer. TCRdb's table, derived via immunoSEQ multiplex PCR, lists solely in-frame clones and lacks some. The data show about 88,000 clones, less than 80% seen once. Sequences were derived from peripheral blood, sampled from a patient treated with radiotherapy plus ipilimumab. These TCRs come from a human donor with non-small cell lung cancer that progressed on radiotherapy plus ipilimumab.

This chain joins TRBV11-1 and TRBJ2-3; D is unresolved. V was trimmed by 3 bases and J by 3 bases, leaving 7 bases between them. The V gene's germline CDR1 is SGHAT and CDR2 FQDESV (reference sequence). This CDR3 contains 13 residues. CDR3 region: CASSLSVTDTQYF. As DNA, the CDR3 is TGTGCCAGCAGCTTGTCCGTTACAGATACGCAGTATTTT.

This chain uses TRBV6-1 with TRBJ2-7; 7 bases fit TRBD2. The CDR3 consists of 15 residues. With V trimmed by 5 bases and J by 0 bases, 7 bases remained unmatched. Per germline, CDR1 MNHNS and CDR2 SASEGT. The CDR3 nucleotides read TGTGCCAGCAGTCCCTCGGGGGGTGACTCCTACGAGCAGTACTTC. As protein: CASSPSGGDSYEQYF.

As DNA, the CDR3 is TGTGCCAGTAGTTATACAGCATGGGGATCAGAAGGCTACACCTTC. Protein sequence: CASSYTAWGSEGYTF. The chain uses TRBV19 and TRBJ1-2; D not resolved. V lost 5 bases and J lost 8, with 21 bases in between. There are 15 residues in the CDR3. Germline V lookup: CDR1 LNHDA, CDR2 SQIVND (reference sequence).

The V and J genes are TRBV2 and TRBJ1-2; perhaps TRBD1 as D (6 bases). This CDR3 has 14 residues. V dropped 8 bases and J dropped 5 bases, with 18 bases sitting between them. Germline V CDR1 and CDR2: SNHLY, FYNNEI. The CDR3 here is CASQSAGRGYGYTF. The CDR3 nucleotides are TGTGCCAGCCAATCAGCAGGGAGGGGGTATGGCTACACCTTC.

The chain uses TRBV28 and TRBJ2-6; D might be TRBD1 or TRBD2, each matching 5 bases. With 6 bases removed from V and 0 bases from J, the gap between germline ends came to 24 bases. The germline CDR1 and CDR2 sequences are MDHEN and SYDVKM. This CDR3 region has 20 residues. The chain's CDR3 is CASRNPGPKSGVSGANVLTF. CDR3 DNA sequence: TGTGCCAGCAGAAACCCGGGACCCAAAAGTGGGGTCTCTGGGGCCAACGTCCTGACTTTC. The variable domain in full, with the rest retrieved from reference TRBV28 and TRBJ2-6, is DVKVTQSSRYLVKRTGEKVFLECVQDMDHENMFWYRQDPGLGLRLIYFSYDVKMKEKGDIPEGYSVSREKKERFSLILESASTNQTSMYLCASRNPGPKSGVSGANVLTFGAGSRLTVL.

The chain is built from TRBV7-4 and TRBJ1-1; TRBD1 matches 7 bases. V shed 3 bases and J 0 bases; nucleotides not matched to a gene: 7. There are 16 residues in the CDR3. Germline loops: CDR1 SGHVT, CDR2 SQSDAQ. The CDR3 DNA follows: TGTGCCAGCAGCTTTATACGGGGACAGTTGAACACTGAAGCTTTCTTT. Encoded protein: CASSFIRGQLNTEAFF.

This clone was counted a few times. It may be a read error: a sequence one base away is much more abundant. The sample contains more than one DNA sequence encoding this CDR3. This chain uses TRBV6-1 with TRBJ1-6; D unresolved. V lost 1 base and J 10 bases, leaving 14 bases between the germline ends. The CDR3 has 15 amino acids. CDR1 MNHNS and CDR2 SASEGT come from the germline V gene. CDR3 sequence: CASSEVPQVGSPLHF. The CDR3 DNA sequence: TGTGCCAGCAGTGAAGTTCCCCAGGTTGGGTCACCCCTCCACTTT.

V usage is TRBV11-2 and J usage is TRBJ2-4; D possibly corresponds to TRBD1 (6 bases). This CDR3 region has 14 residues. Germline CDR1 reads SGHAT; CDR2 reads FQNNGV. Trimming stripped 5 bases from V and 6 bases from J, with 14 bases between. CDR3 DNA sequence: TGTGCCAGCAGCGTTCCAGGGGTGGCAAACATTCAGTACTTC. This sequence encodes CASSVPGVANIQYF.

Here the CDR3 DNA reads TGTGCCAGCAGTGACGGTCAGCGCCCGAGCGGGGGGTTCGTCTACGAGCAGTACTTC. This codes for CASSDGQRPSGGFVYEQYF. The chain combines TRBV2 with TRBJ2-7; 9 nucleotides align to TRBD2. Looked up from germline, CDR1 is SNHLY and CDR2 is FYNNEI. There are 19 residues in the CDR3. V lost 3 bases and J lost 3; bases outside the gene matches: 18.

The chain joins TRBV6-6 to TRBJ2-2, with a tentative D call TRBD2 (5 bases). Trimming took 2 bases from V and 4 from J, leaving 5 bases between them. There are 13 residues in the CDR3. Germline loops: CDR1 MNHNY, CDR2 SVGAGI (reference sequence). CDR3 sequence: CASSYEGTGELFF. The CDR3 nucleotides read TGTGCCAGCAGTTACGAGGGCACCGGGGAGCTGTTTTTT.

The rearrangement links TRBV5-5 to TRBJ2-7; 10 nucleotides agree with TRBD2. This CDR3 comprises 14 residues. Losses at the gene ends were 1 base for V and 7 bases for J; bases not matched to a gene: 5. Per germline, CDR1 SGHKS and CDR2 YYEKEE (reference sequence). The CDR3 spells CASSLRTSGHEQYF. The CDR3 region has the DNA TGTGCCAGCAGCTTGAGGACTAGCGGCCATGAGCAGTACTTC.